This T cell receptor (beta chain) was profiled in a study of Ad26.COV2.S vaccination and SARS-CoV-2 variants. The wider study: Donor got 5x10^10 or 1x10^11 viral particles of Ad26.COV2.S.

Repertoires were generated with immunoSEQ multiplex PCR, while TCRdb's copy carries only in-frame clones and drops some. The table includes 300,000 to 400,000 clones, about nine tenths detected once. CDR1 and CDR2 from the germline V gene are KGHSH and LQKENI. V lost 3 bases, J lost 5 bases, and 14 bases lay in between. The CDR3 is 14 residues long. The treatment denotes: around 19 received Ad26.COV2.S at low or high dose, single or two shots; about five received placebo; per-sample allocation not given. Day 63 following the first vaccine or placebo injection was when the samples were taken. The chain carries TRBV18 and TRBJ2-7, with D possibly being TRBD1 (7 bases). This receptor was identified in a person aged 18-65 years who received the Ad26.COV2.S COVID-19 vaccine or a placebo. Sequencing used peripheral blood, obtained in a trial of Ad26.COV2.S vaccine versus placebo. The CDR3 sequence: CASSPGQAGNEQYF. In nucleotides, the CDR3 is TGTGCCAGCTCACCTGGACAGGCGGGAAACGAGCAGTACTTC.